The 13 T cell receptor beta chains listed next were all sequenced from one sample in a study of T cells after yellow fever vaccination. Using its own MiXCR run on the 5' RACE reads, TCRdb lists one record per CDR3 protein. The table has under 200,000 distinct CDR3 sequences, around 10% seen once. Source: CD8+ T cells sorted from PBMCs, taken 15 days after the yellow fever booster vaccination. The source is a man aged 18 to 30 who received the YFV17D yellow fever vaccine.

The chain links TRBV10-3 to TRBJ2-3; D might be TRBD1 or TRBD2, each matching 7 bases. The V gene's germline CDR1 is ENHRY and CDR2 SYGVKD. There are 17 residues in the CDR3. Trimming took 4 bases from V and 4 from J, leaving 21 bases between them. For the CDR3, the DNA is TGTGCCATCAGTGTAAGGGAGGGACAGTCGACTGCAGATACGCAGTATTTT. This encodes CAISVREGQSTADTQYF.

This clonotype has a count of ten or more. J is TRBJ2-4 and V is TRBV12-3 or TRBV12-4; 8 bases are a match to TRBD2. The V and J ends lost 6 bases and 1 base, in that order; junction bases with no gene match: 14. The CDR3 extends over 18 amino acids. In DNA form, the CDR3 reads TGTGCCAGCAGCCCCGGGACGATAGCGGGGACTGCCAAAAACATTCAGTACTTC. Translating it yields CASSPGTIAGTAKNIQYF.

This clonotype was seen many times. The V gene is TRBV7-3, the J gene TRBJ1-1; D may be TRBD1 (5 bases). CDR3 length: 14 residues. The germline V gene encodes CDR1 SGHTA and CDR2 FQGTGA. Between the trimmed V and J ends, which lost 4 bases and 6 bases, there was a span of 15 bases. CDR3 sequence (DNA): TGTGCCAGCAGCTCCGGAGGGGCGGCCCCTGAAGCTTTCTTT. It translates to CASSSGGAAPEAFF.

This clonotype was detected many times. In nucleotides, the CDR3 is TGTGCCAGCAGCTTAGCCCGTTTCACCGGGGAGCTGTTTTTT. It codes for CASSLARFTGELFF. The chain joins TRBV11-2 to TRBJ2-2; D gene uncertain. Germline V lookup: CDR1 SGHAT, CDR2 FQNNGV. The ends were cut back, 1 base at V and 4 bases at J, with 7 bases in the middle. The CDR3 contains 14 residues.

There are a few counts of this clonotype. The chain joins TRBV6-8 to TRBJ2-3, with D hard to call. Germline loops: CDR1 MNHGY, CDR2 SAAAGT. The V and J ends lost 6 bases and 0 bases respectively, with 19 bases between them. The CDR3 loop spans 17 amino acids. CDR3 nucleotides: TGTGCCAGCAGCCCGCAAAGACGGACGGTTAGCACAGATACGCAGTATTTT. Translation gives CASSPQRRTVSTDTQYF.

This clonotype was detected a few times. CDR3 sequence reads: CASSQEDALALNTGELFF. The CDR3 region has the DNA TGCGCCAGCAGCCAAGAGGACGCTCTCGCCTTGAACACCGGGGAGCTGTTTTTT. The chain links TRBV4-1 to TRBJ2-2; D gene uncertain. Trimming took 0 bases from V and 1 from J, leaving 15 bases between them. CDR1 is MGHRA and CDR2 is YSYEKL in the germline V gene. This CDR3 spans 18 amino acids.

V and J are TRBV7-2 and TRBJ1-2; D unclear. V lost 3 bases, J lost 1 base, and 12 bases lay in between. The CDR3 is 15 amino acids. The germline CDR1 and CDR2 sequences are SGHTA and FQGNSA. The CDR3 loop is CASSLNQFLNYGYTF. The DNA of the CDR3 is TGTGCCAGCAGCTTGAATCAGTTCCTTAACTATGGCTACACCTTC.

This clonotype was seen a few times. This chain joins TRBV19 and TRBJ1-1; no reliable D call. CDR1 and CDR2 (germline): LNHDA, SQIVND (reference sequence). CDR3 length: 15 residues. V lost 6 bases, J lost 3 bases, and 17 bases lay in between. The CDR3: CASRIQAPADTEAFF. In DNA form, the CDR3 reads TGTGCCAGTAGGATTCAGGCCCCCGCCGACACTGAAGCTTTCTTT.

This clonotype was seen many times. The V gene is TRBV7-3, the J gene TRBJ2-1; possibly TRBD2 for D (5 bases). Germline V CDR1 and CDR2: SGHTA, FQGTGA. V was trimmed by 2 bases and J by 7 bases, leaving 6 bases between them. This CDR3 region has 12 residues. The CDR3 bases are TGTGCCAGCAGCTTAGGGAGAAATGAGCAGTTCTTC. The encoded protein is CASSLGRNEQFF.

The chain has TRBV7-2 and TRBJ2-5, with D maybe TRBD2 (5 bases). Trimming pared 5 bases from V and 4 bases from J, leaving 17 bases between. CDR3 length equals 15 residues. The V gene's germline CDR1 is SGHTA and CDR2 FQGNSA. The CDR3 sequence is CASSDTPGNRETQYF. CDR3 coding DNA: TGTGCCAGCAGCGACACCCCGGGGAATCGAGAGACCCAGTACTTC. Full variable domain (remainder filled in from reference TRBV7-2 and TRBJ2-5): GAGVSQSPSNKVTEKGKDVELRCDPISGHTALYWYRQSLGQGLEFLIYFQGNSAPDKSGLPSDRFSAERTGGSVSTLTIQRTQQEDSAVYLCASSDTPGNRETQYFGPGTRLLVL.

This clonotype showed up just a few times. This rearrangement joins TRBV7-8 to TRBJ2-5, with 7 positions matching TRBD1. With V trimmed by 7 bases and J by 2 bases, 7 bases remained unmatched. The CDR3 length is 14 residues. CDR1 and CDR2 (germline): SGHVS, FQNEAQ. CDR3 region: CASTLSRGQETQYF. CDR3 DNA sequence: TGTGCCAGCACCCTCAGCAGGGGGCAAGAGACCCAGTACTTC.

The V gene is TRBV9, the J gene TRBJ2-1; D call uncertain. The ends were cut back, 2 bases at V and 4 bases at J, with 13 bases in the middle. The CDR3 is made up of 15 amino acids. Germline V lookup: CDR1 SGDLS, CDR2 YYNGEE. The CDR3 region is CASSVGSQMYNEQFF. The CDR3 region has the DNA TGTGCCAGCAGCGTCGGATCCCAGATGTACAATGAGCAGTTCTTC.

This clonotype has just a few counts. CDR3 protein: CASSLLGVGSDTDTQYF. DNA of the CDR3: TGTGCCAGCAGCTTACTTGGGGTCGGGTCTGACACAGATACGCAGTATTTT. The chain carries TRBV7-9 and TRBJ2-3, with D unclear. The germline V gene has CDR1 SEHNR and CDR2 FQNEAQ (reference sequence). Trimming took off 2 bases at V and 2 bases at J, with 17 bases between the two ends. This CDR3 contains 17 residues.